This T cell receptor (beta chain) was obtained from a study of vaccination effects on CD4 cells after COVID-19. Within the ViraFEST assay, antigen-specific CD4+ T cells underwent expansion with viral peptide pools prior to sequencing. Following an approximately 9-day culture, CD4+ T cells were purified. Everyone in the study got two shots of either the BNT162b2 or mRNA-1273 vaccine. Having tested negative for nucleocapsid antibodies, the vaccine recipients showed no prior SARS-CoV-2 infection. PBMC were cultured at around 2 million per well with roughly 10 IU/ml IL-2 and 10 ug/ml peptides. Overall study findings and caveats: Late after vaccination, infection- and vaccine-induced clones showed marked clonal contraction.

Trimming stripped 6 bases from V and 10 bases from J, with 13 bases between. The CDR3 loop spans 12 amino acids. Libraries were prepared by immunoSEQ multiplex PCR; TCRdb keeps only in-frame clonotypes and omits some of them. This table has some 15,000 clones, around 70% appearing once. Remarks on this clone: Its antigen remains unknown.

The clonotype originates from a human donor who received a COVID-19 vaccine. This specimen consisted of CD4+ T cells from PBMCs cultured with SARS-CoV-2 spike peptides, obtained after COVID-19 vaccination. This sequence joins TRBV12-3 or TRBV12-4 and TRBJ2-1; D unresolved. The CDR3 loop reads CASSLPGREQFF. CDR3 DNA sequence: TGTGCCAGCAGCTTACCAGGAAGAGAGCAGTTCTTC.